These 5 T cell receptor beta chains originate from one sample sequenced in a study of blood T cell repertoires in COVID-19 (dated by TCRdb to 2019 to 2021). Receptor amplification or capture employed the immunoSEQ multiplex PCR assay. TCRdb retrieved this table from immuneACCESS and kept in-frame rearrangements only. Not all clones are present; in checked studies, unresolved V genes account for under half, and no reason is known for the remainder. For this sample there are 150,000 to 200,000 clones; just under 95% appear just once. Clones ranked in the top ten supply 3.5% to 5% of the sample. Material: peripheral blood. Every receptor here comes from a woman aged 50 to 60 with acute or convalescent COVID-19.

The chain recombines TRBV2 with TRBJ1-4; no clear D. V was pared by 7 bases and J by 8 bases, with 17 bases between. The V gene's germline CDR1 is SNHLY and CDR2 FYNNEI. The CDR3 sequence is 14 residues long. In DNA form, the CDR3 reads TGTGCCAGCACTCTAAGAGGATCGTGGGAAAAACTGTTTTTT. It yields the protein CASTLRGSWEKLFF.

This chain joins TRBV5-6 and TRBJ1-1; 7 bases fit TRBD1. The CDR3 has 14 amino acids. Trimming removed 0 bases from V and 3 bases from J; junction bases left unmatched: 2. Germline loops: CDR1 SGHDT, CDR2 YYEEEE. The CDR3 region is CASSLVGTDTEAFF. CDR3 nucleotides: TGTGCCAGCAGCTTGGTGGGGACAGACACTGAAGCTTTCTTT.

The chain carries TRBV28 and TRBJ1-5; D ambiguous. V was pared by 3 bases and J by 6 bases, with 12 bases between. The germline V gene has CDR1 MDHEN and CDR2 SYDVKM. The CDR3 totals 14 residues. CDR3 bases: TGTGCCAGCAGTTTGTGGCGGGATATTCAGCCCCAGCATTTT. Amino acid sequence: CASSLWRDIQPQHF.

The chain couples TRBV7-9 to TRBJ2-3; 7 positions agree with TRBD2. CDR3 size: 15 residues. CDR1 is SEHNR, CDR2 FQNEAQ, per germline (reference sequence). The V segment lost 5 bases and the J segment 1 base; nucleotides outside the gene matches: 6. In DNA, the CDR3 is TGTGCCAGCAGCAATAGCGGGTCCCGCACAGATACGCAGTATTTT. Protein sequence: CASSNSGSRTDTQYF.

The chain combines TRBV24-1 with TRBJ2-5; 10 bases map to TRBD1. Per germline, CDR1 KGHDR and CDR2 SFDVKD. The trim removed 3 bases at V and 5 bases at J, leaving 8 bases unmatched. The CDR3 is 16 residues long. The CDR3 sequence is CATSDTLTGGVETQYF. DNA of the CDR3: TGTGCCACCAGTGATACTTTGACAGGGGGCGTTGAGACCCAGTACTTC.